The 2 T cell receptor beta chains below were found in one sample sequenced in a study of T cells in Graves' hyperthyroidism and ophthalmopathy (dated by TCRdb to the late 2010s). The library was produced with multiplex PCR. The instrument given in TCRdb is Illumina HiSeq 2000. The TCR beta CDR3 regions were amplified from the RNA transcripts. A first-round RT-PCR of the TCR CDR3 used the HTBI primer set with the Qiagen OneStep RT-PCR kit. TCRdb trimmed public reads at Q25 via fastp, called clones via MiXCR and kept in-frame beta chains. Each record represents a unique CDR3 protein, reported with the most common genes and DNA among its rows. In this sample the table shows a few hundred thousand distinct CDR3 sequences, approximately 15% of which occur a single time. Of the sample, approximately 12% is held by the ten largest clones. Specimen: blood. The receptors shown here come from a woman in her thirties or forties with Graves' hyperthyroidism that later progressed to Graves' ophthalmopathy.

The rearrangement joins TRBV25-1 to TRBJ2-1, with D hard to call. CDR1 is MGHDK and CDR2 is SYGVNS in the germline V gene. V shed 7 bases and J shed 4 bases, with 14 bases lying between them. The CDR3 is 14 residues long. Written as DNA, the CDR3 is TGTGCCAGCACCCCGGCAGGCGGATACAATGAGCAGTTCTTC. It yields the protein CASTPAGGYNEQFF.

This clonotype has a handful of counts. A much larger clone is a single base away; this may be a read error. The V call is TRBV30, the J call TRBJ2-7; D not resolved. Germline CDR1 GTSNPN, CDR2 SVGIG (reference sequence). The CDR3 length is 12 residues. The CDR3 nucleotides read TGTGCCCGGAGTGCACCCTCCTACGAGCAGTACTTC. This sequence encodes CARSAPSYEQYF.